What follows are 22 T cell receptor beta chains derived from one specimen sequenced in a study of circulating CD8 cells and anti-PD-1 response in melanoma. The QIAseq Immune Repertoire TCR panel built the libraries from about 16 ng of total RNA. TCRdb called the reads again in MiXCR, with one record for every CDR3 protein. The top ten hold more than 55% of the sample, which has roughly 400 distinct CDR3 sequences, around 10% seen once. From live CD3+CD8+TCRalphabeta+ cells, four PD-1 and/or TIGIT subsets were sorted. Here the sequenced sample was CD8+ T cells from PBMCs, taken at baseline or after one month of anti-PD-1 therapy (not recorded which). These receptors originate from a human donor with melanoma.

The chain recombines TRBV21-1 with TRBJ2-7; TRBD2 reflects the table's D call only, with no check against the DNA. TRBV21-1 is annotated as a pseudogene. The CDR3 contains 16 residues. This CDR3 reads CASSTAASGGGNEQHF. CDR3 DNA: TGTGCCAGCAGCACAGCGGCTAGCGGGGGGGGCAACGAGCAGCACTTC.

This clonotype qualifies as large (0.1 to 1%). This rearrangement joins TRBV7-9 to TRBJ1-2; D gene unclear. Trimming pared 4 bases from V and 0 bases from J, leaving 6 bases between. This CDR3 comprises 13 residues. The germline V gene encodes CDR1 SEHNR and CDR2 FQNEAQ (reference sequence). CDR3 nucleotide sequence: TGTGCCAGCAGCTCCGGTTCTAACTATGGCTACACCTTC. The encoded protein is CASSSGSNYGYTF.

In this sample, this clonotype is medium-sized (0.01 to 0.1%). The chain couples TRBV7-9 to TRBJ2-1, with D tentatively TRBD2 (7 bases). The germline V and J ends were trimmed by 0 bases and 12 bases, with 18 bases remaining between them. The CDR3 is 15 residues long. CDR1 is SEHNR and CDR2 is FQNEAQ in the germline V gene (reference sequence). CDR3 sequence: CASSLAFYREGRQFF. The CDR3 DNA reads TGTGCCAGCAGCTTAGCGTTCTACAGGGAGGGACGGCAGTTCTTC. The full variable domain, its missing parts supplied by reference TRBV7-9 and TRBJ2-1, is DTGVSQNPRHKITKRGQNVTFRCDPISEHNRLYWYRQTLGQGPEFLTYFQNEAQLEKSRLLSDRFSAERPKGSFSTLEIQRTEQGDSAMYLCASSLAFYREGRQFFGPGTRLTVL.

Sample share makes this clonotype medium-sized. This chain connects TRBV19 to TRBJ1-1; D is undetermined. The germline V and J ends were trimmed by 3 bases and 4 bases, with 9 bases remaining between them. Germline values: CDR1 LNHDA, CDR2 SQIVND (reference sequence). The CDR3 totals 13 residues. The DNA of the CDR3 is TGTGCCAGTAGTATGTGGGTGGCCACTGAAGCTTTCTTT. Translation: CASSMWVATEAFF.

By share, this clonotype ranks as medium-sized. The chain uses TRBV12-3 or TRBV12-4 and TRBJ2-5; no reliable D call. Trimming took 2 bases from V and 1 from J, leaving 11 bases between them. The CDR3 has 15 residues. The CDR3 DNA follows: TGTGCCAGCAGTTTATTAAGGGCAGCCCAAGAGACCCAGTACTTC. Protein: CASSLLRAAQETQYF.

This sequence joins TRBV20-1 and TRBJ2-2; TRBD2 matches 12 bases. Unmatched junction bases numbered 12, after V lost 0 bases and J lost 1 base. Germline CDR1 reads DFQATT; CDR2 reads SNEGSKA (reference sequence). This CDR3 has 20 residues. The CDR3 nucleotides are TGCAGTGCTAGAGATCGCCGACTAGCGGGGGAAAGACGGAACACCGGGGAGCTGTTTTTT. Residues: CSARDRRLAGERRNTGELFF.

This clonotype has just a few counts. A single base separates this from a much larger clone, so it may be a read error. The chain is built from TRBV12-3 or TRBV12-4 and TRBJ2-3; unclear D gene. The CDR3 consists of 12 residues. The CDR3 region is CASSLGPDTRYF. CDR3 nucleotides: TGTGCCAGCAGTTTGGGCCCAGATACGCGGTATTTT.

The chain joins TRBV21-1 to TRBJ2-1; the DNA was not used to check the table's D call, TRBD2. TRBV21-1 is a known pseudogene. The CDR3 covers 19 residues. The CDR3 here is CASSTAASGGVSSYNEQFF. The CDR3 DNA sequence: TGTGCCAGCAGCACAGCGGCTAGCGGGGGGGTCTCCTCCTACAATGAGCAGTTCTTC.

This clonotype is medium-sized. The CDR3 here is CASSQVTVAGVESYEQYF. The CDR3 DNA reads TGTGCCAGCAGCCAAGTGACTGTGGCGGGGGTGGAGTCCTACGAGCAGTACTTC. V gene TRBV3-1 combines with J gene TRBJ2-7; TRBD2 matches at 7 bases. Germline lookup yields CDR1 LGHDT and CDR2 YNNKEL (reference sequence). The CDR3 has 18 amino acids. The trim removed 1 base at V and 1 base at J, leaving 13 bases unmatched.

This clonotype is medium-sized by share. J is TRBJ1-6 and V is TRBV27; D possibly corresponds to TRBD1 (6 bases). CDR1 MNHEY and CDR2 SMNVEV come from the germline V gene (reference sequence). Trimming removed 6 bases at V and 7 bases at J, with 13 bases between. The CDR3 spans 14 residues. The CDR3 nucleotides read TGTGCCAGCAGATTAGGGGGACACAATTCACCCCTCCACTTT. The encoded protein is CASRLGGHNSPLHF.

This clonotype has only a few counts. The chain uses TRBV18 and TRBJ1-5, with TRBD1 identical over 10 bases. V dropped 2 bases and J dropped 7; count of bases not matched to a gene: 8. The CDR3 spans 16 residues. Germline CDR1 reads KGHSH; CDR2 reads LQKENI. In nucleotides, the CDR3 is TGTGCCAGCTCACCAGGATTTGACAGGGGGCGACAGCCCCAGCATTTT. Translation gives CASSPGFDRGRQPQHF.

The V and J genes are TRBV23-1 and TRBJ1-2, with TRBD1 matching 9 bases. TRBV23-1 is labeled an ORF, and its function is uncertain. Trimming took 2 bases from V and 3 from J; bases not matched to a gene: 7. This CDR3 spans 16 amino acids. CDR3 DNA sequence: TGCGCCAGCAGTCAACCTGACCGGGACAGGGACTATGGCTACACCTTC. This gives the protein CASSQPDRDRDYGYTF.

In its sample, this clonotype is medium-sized (0.01 to 0.1%). The CDR3 region is CASSITEHIVSGELFF. For the CDR3, the DNA is TGTGCCAGTAGTATCACCGAACACATAGTCTCCGGGGAGCTGTTTTTT. The chain couples TRBV19 to TRBJ2-2, with unresolved D. Per germline, CDR1 LNHDA and CDR2 SQIVND (reference sequence). Trimming shortened V by 3 bases and J by 6 bases, and 17 bases separated the two germline ends. This CDR3 has 16 amino acids.

Relative to its sample, this clonotype is medium-sized (0.01 to 0.1%). The chain is built from TRBV20-1 and TRBJ1-4; a possible D gene is TRBD1 (5 bases). The CDR3 loop spans 14 amino acids. V shed 2 bases and J shed 0 bases, with 7 bases lying between them. Germline lookup yields CDR1 DFQATT and CDR2 SNEGSKA (reference sequence). CDR3 sequence reads: CSARSTATNEKLFF. The CDR3 region has the DNA TGCAGTGCTAGATCGACAGCAACTAATGAAAAACTGTTTTTT.

The genes are TRBV19 and TRBJ2-7; 12 nucleotides match TRBD2. CDR1 LNHDA and CDR2 SQIVND come from the germline V gene (reference sequence). This CDR3 region has 15 residues. The trim removed 6 bases at V and 5 bases at J, leaving 8 bases unmatched. In DNA, the CDR3 is TGTGCCAGTAGCATTCTAGCGGGGGGGAAGGACGAGCAGTACTTC. It yields the protein CASSILAGGKDEQYF. Full variable domain (outside the CDR3, taken from reference TRBV19 and TRBJ2-7): DGGITQSPKYLFRKEGQNVTLSCEQNLNHDAMYWYRQDPGQGLRLIYYSQIVNDFQKGDIAEGYSVSREKKESFPLTVTSAQKNPTAFYLCASSILAGGKDEQYFGPGTRLTVT.

By proportion, this clonotype is medium-sized (0.01 to 0.1%). The rearrangement joins TRBV14 to TRBJ1-2; D remains unclear. Germline CDR1 and CDR2: SGHDN and FVKESK. This CDR3 comprises 13 residues. Trimming shortened V by 4 bases and J by 3 bases, and 9 bases separated the two germline ends. The CDR3 nucleotides are TGTGCCAGCAGCCCATCCTGGGACTATGGCTACACCTTC. Amino acids: CASSPSWDYGYTF.

This clonotype is large in the sample. This sequence joins TRBV25-1 and TRBJ1-2; weak D call: TRBD1 (6 bases). V shed 5 bases and J shed 4 bases, with 11 bases lying between them. The CDR3 covers 13 residues. Per germline, CDR1 MGHDK and CDR2 SYGVNS. CDR3 sequence (DNA): TGTGCCAGCAGTTGGGGGGCTGCCTATGGCTACACCTTC. Translation gives CASSWGAAYGYTF.

By sample share, this clonotype is large. This chain links TRBV5-5 with TRBJ2-7; TRBD1 is a possible D gene (5 bases). The CDR3 covers 13 residues. V lost 5 bases to trimming and J lost 0 bases, with 9 bases between them. In germline, CDR1 is SGHKS, CDR2 YYEKEE (reference sequence). CDR3 DNA: TGTGCCAGCAGAACAGGCAACTCCTACGAGCAGTACTTC. It translates to CASRTGNSYEQYF.

This clonotype qualifies as large (0.1 to 1%). This chain uses TRBV24-1 with TRBJ2-7; 7 nucleotides agree with TRBD2. V lost 9 bases, J lost 1 base, and 11 bases stayed unmatched. Germline V gene data show CDR1 as KGHDR and CDR2 as SFDVKD. CDR3 length: 15 amino acids. The CDR3 DNA follows: TGTGCCACCCGGGAGGACACGCCAACGTCCTACGAGCAGTACTTC. Translated, it gives CATREDTPTSYEQYF.

Within the sample, this clonotype is large. The rearrangement uses TRBV12-3 or TRBV12-4 and TRBJ2-3; 8 bases fit TRBD2. The CDR3 covers 16 residues. V was clipped by 3 bases and J by 3 bases; unmatched bases: 8. The CDR3 loop reads CASSLASGGGTDTQYF. In DNA form, the CDR3 reads TGTGCCAGCAGTTTGGCCTCGGGCGGGGGGACAGATACGCAGTATTTT.

As for this clonotype: A read error may be the cause here, since a much bigger clone is one base away. The V call is TRBV19, the J call TRBJ1-4; D may be TRBD1 (6 bases). This CDR3 region has 14 residues. Looked up from germline, CDR1 is LNHDA and CDR2 is SQIVND (reference sequence). Trimming shortened V by 5 bases and J by 16 bases, and 23 bases separated the two germline ends. CDR3: CASSAWQGLAEPFF. The CDR3 DNA reads as TGTGCCAGTAGTGCATGGCAGGGGCTAGCAGAACCGTTTTTT. The complete variable domain, with remaining parts taken from reference TRBV19 and TRBJ1-4, reads DGGITQSPKYLFRKEGQNVTLSCEQNLNHDAMYWYRQDPGQGLRLIYYSQIVNDFQKGDIAEGYSVSREKKESFPLTVTSAQKNPTAFYLCASSAWQGLAEPFFGSGTQLSVL.

Turning to this clonotype: Being one base from a much bigger clone, this may be a read error. The chain employs TRBV7-8 and TRBJ2-4, with no clear D. The CDR3 sequence is 12 residues long. V was shortened by 5 bases and J by 6 bases, with 8 bases between the two germline ends. Germline lookup yields CDR1 SGHVS and CDR2 FQNEAQ. CDR3 loop: CASSAVRNIQYF. The CDR3, as DNA: TGTGCCAGCAGCGCAGTGCGAAACATTCAGTACTTC.